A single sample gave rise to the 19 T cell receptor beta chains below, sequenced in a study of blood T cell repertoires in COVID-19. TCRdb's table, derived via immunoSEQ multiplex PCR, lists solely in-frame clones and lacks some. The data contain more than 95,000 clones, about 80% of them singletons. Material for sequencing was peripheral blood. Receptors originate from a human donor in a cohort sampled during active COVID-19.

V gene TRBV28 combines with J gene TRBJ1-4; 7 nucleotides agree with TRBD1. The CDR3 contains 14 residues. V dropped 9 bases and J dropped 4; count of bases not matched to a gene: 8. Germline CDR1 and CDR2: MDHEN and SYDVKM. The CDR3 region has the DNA TGTGCCAGTAGGATCGGGACAGTTAATGAAAAACTGTTTTTT. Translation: CASRIGTVNEKLFF.

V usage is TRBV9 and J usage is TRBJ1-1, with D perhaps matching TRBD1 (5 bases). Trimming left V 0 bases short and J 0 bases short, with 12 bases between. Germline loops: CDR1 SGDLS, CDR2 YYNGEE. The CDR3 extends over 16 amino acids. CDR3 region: CASSVGLGVLNTEAFF. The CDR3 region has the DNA TGTGCCAGCAGCGTAGGTTTAGGGGTCTTGAACACTGAAGCTTTCTTT.

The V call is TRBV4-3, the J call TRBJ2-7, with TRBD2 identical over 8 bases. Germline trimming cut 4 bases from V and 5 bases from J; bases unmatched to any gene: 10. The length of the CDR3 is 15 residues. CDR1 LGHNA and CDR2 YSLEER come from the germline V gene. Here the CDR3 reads CASSPELAGPNEQYF. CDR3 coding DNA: TGCGCCAGCAGCCCCGAATTAGCGGGACCGAACGAGCAGTACTTC.

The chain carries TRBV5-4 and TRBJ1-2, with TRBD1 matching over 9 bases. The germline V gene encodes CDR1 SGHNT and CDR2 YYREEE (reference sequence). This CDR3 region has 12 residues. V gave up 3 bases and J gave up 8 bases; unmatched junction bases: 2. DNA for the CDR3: TGTGCCAGCAGCTGGGACAGGGAGGGCTACACCTTC. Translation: CASSWDREGYTF.

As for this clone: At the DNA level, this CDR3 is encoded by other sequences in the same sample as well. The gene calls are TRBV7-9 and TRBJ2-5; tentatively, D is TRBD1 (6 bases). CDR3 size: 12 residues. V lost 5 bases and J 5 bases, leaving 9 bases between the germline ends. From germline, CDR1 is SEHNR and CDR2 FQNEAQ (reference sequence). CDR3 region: CASSPQGETQYF. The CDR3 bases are TGTGCCAGCAGCCCCCAGGGGGAGACCCAGTACTTC.

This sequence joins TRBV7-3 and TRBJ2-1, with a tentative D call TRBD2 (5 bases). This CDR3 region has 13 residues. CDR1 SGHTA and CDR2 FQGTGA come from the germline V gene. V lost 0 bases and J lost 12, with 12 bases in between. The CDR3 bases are TGTGCCAGCAGCTTAACTTTAGAGGGAGCGCAGTTCTTC. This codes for CASSLTLEGAQFF.

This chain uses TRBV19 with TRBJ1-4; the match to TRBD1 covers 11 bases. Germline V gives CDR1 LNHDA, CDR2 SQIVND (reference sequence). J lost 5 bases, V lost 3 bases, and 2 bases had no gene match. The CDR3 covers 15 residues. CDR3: CASSIRTGGNEKLFF. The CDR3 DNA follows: TGTGCCAGTAGTATCCGGACAGGGGGCAATGAAAAACTGTTTTTT.

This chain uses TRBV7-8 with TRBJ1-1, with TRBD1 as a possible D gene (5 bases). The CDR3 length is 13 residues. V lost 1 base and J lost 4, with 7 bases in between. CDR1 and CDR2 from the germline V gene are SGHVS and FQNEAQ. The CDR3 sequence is CASSLGQSTEAFF. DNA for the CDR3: TGTGCCAGCAGCTTAGGACAGAGCACTGAAGCTTTCTTT.

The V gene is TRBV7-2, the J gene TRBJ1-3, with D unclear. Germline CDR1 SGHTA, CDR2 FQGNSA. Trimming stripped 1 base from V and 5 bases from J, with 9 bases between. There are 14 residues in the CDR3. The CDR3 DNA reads TGTGCCAGCAGCTTAGGCCAGCGTCGAAACACCATATATTTT. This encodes CASSLGQRRNTIYF.

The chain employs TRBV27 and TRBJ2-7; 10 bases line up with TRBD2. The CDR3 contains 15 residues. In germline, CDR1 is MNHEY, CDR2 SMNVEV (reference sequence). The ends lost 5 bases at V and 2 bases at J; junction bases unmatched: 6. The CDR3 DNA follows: TGTGCCAGCAGTCTTAGCGGGAGGATTACCTACGAGCAGTACTTC. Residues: CASSLSGRITYEQYF.

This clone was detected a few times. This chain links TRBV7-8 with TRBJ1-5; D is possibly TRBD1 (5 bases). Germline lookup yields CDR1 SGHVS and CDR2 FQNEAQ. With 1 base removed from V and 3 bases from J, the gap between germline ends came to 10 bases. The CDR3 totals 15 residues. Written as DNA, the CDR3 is TGTGCCAGCAGCTTAGGAGGACAAGCCAATCAGCCCCAGCATTTT. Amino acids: CASSLGGQANQPQHF. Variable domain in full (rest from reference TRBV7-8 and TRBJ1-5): GAGVSQSPRYKVAKRGQDVALRCDPISGHVSLFWYQQALGQGPEFLTYFQNEAQLDKSGLPSDRFFAERPEGSVSTLKIQRTQQEDSAVYLCASSLGGQANQPQHFGDGTRLSIL.

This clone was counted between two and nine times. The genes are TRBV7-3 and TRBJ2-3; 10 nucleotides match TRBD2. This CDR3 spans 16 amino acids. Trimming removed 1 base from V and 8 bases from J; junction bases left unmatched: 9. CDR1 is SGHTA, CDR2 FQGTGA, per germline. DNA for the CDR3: TGTGCCAGCAGCTTAAGTTCTAGCGGGGGCCAAAGTACGCAGTATTTT. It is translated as CASSLSSSGGQSTQYF.

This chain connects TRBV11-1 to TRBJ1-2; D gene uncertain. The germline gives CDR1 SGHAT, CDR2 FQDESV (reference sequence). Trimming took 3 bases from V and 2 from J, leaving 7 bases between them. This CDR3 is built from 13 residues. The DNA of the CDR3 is TGTGCCAGCAGCTTCGGAGGGAACTATGGCTACACCTTC. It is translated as CASSFGGNYGYTF. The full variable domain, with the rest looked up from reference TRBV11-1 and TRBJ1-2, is EAEVAQSPRYKITEKSQAVAFWCDPISGHATLYWYRQILGQGPELLVQFQDESVVDDSQLPKDRFSAERLKGVDSTLKIQPAELGDSAMYLCASSFGGNYGYTFGSGTRLTVV.

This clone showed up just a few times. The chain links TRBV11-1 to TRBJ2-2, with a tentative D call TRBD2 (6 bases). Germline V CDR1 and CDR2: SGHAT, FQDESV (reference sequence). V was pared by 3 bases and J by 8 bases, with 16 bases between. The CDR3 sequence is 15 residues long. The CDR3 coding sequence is TGTGCCAGCAGCTTCGAACTAGCCACCAAGGGGGAGCTGTTTTTT. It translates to CASSFELATKGELFF.

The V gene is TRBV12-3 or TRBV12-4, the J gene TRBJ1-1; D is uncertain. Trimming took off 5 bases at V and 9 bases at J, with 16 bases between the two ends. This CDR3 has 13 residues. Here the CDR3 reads CASSTRGRVQAFF. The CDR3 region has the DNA TGTGCCAGCAGTACCCGCGGGCGGGTGCAAGCTTTCTTT.

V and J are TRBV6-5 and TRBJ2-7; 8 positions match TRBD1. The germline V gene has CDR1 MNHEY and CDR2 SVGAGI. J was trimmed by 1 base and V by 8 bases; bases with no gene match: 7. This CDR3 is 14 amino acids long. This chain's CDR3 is CASGQGIGSYEQYF. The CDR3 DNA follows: TGTGCCAGCGGACAGGGAATAGGATCCTACGAGCAGTACTTC.

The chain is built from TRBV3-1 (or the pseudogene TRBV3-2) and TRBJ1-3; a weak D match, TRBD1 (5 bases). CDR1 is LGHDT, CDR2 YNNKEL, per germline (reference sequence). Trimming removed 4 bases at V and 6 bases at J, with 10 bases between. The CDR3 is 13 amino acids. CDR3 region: CASSPTVLNTIYF. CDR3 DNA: TGTGCCAGCAGCCCGACAGTTCTAAACACCATATATTTT.

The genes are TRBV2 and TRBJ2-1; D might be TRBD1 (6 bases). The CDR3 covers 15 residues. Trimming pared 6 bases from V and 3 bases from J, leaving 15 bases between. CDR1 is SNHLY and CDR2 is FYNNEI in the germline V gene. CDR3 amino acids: CASRGRTAYYNEQFF. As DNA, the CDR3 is TGTGCCAGCAGGGGAAGGACAGCTTACTACAATGAGCAGTTCTTC.

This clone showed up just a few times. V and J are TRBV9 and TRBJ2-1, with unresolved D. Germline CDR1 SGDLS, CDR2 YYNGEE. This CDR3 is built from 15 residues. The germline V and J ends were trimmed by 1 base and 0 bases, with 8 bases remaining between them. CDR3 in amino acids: CASSVSYRSYNEQFF. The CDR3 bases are TGTGCCAGCAGCGTAAGCTACCGCTCCTACAATGAGCAGTTCTTC.